This is a list of T cell receptor beta chains from one sample in a study of CD8 T cells in Susac syndrome. TCRdb reanalysed the immunoSEQ multiplex PCR reads using MiXCR and keeps one entry per CDR3 protein. This sample has 180,000 or so distinct CDR3 sequences, with approximately 95% found just once. Sequencing was carried out using CD4+ T cells from PBMCs. These receptors came from a human donor with multiple sclerosis. Each CDR3 is given with its conserved first and last residue.

V	J	CDR3
TRBV20-1	TRBJ2-7	CSARVAGASYEQYF
TRBV12-3/TRBV12-4	TRBJ2-5	CASGLQKTQYF
TRBV20-1	TRBJ2-1	CSVAPWEQFF
TRBV30	TRBJ1-2	CAWRDGAGPLGGYTF
TRBV20-1	TRBJ1-1	CSALGEAFF
TRBV6-5	TRBJ2-2	CASSIDRGGGELFF
TRBV24-1	TRBJ2-1	CATSDSAPDTYNEQFF
TRBV5-6	TRBJ2-7	CASSLMLGQGDAYEQYF
TRBV11-1	TRBJ2-7	CASSLRTASTYEQYF
TRBV23-1	TRBJ1-5	CASSQSGGNQPQHF
TRBV6-5	TRBJ1-1	CASSRTKRNTEAFF
TRBV11-2	TRBJ1-2	CASSLDGTLNYGYTF
TRBV18	TRBJ2-1	CASSPRQGNEQFF
TRBV15	TRBJ2-4	CATSRDPQGGTSKNIQYF
TRBV29-1	TRBJ1-1	CSVEGVPGTEAFF
TRBV4-3	TRBJ2-4	CASSQGASGGPRQYF
TRBV28	TRBJ2-2	CASSLVQGRTGELFF
TRBV18	TRBJ2-6	CASSPQAGLEVLTF
TRBV20-1	TRBJ1-2	CSARADRTLLDYGYTF
TRBV18	TRBJ1-2	CASSPQGAYGYTF
TRBV9	TRBJ2-1	CASSAPPSGGGYEQFF
TRBV29-1	TRBJ1-3	CSVDDRGAGNTIYF
TRBV4-3	TRBJ2-1	CASSQRPQGASLYNEQFF
TRBV21-1	TRBJ1-1	CASSKSGRTGWGNTEAFF
TRBV5-6	TRBJ1-1	CASSFRDRDNTEAFF
TRBV5-6	TRBJ2-5	CASSLEKGAWETQYF
TRBV7-9	TRBJ1-3	CASRTASYSGNTIYF
TRBV28	TRBJ1-1	CASSVTGLEAFF
TRBV7-9	TRBJ2-7	CASSSRFTGSYEQYF
TRBV9	TRBJ2-7	CASSVASQGYEQYF
TRBV7-9	TRBJ1-2	CASSSTGGADGYTF
TRBV6-5	TRBJ1-2	CASSYRGRSPNYGYTF
TRBV30	TRBJ1-1	CAWSLTGLNTEAFF
TRBV2	TRBJ2-7	CAGQTGFEQYF
TRBV2	TRBJ2-5	CASSQQGKETQYF
TRBV20-1	TRBJ2-4	CSASLGPNIQYF
TRBV14	TRBJ2-1	CASSQERPGRDNEQFF
TRBV20-1	TRBJ2-6	CSAARRPGLYWGANVLTF
TRBV20-1	TRBJ2-5	CSANPDRKQYF
TRBV19	TRBJ1-1	CASRGTEAFF
TRBV29-1	TRBJ2-3	CSYGSDTQYF
TRBV27	TRBJ1-1	CASSSPTGNAFF
TRBV20-1	TRBJ1-6	CSARDRSRSFYNSPLHF
TRBV6-1	TRBJ2-3	CASSAPERGASTDTQYF
TRBV15	TRBJ2-7	CATSRNTGYEQYF
TRBV27	TRBJ2-7	CASRGTSGTRGEQYF
TRBV13	TRBJ2-7	CASSGDGTSGGYEQYF
TRBV29-1	TRBJ1-2	CSVVGQGEYGYTF
TRBV29-1	TRBJ2-3	CSVDSRPSTDTQYF
TRBV5-4	TRBJ2-1	CASSMGQGSYNEQFF
TRBV3-1	TRBJ1-6	CASSRTGTGLNSPLHF
TRBV2	TRBJ1-2	CASRPRDSWGYTF